This T cell receptor (beta chain) comes out of a study of breast tumors, draining lymph nodes, adjacent tissues. Study-wide results and limits: Findings are consistent with lymph node origin and intratumoral expansion of most tumor T cells. Luminal-like breast cancer showed significantly higher tumor–nontumor repertoire similarity than basal-like. Tumor repertoires ranked between lymph nodes and nontumor tissue in diversity, with V and J gene preferences.

The lymph nodes were axillary draining lymph nodes from breast cancer patients. TCRdb reprocessed the multiplex PCR reads with MiXCR, giving one entry per CDR3 protein. The table lists about 230,000 distinct CDR3 sequences, 32% of them singletons. CDR1 and CDR2 (germline): MDHEN, SYDVKM. Germline trimming cut 3 bases from V and 8 bases from J; bases unmatched to any gene: 6. The length of the CDR3 is 13 residues. This clonotype has ten or more counts. Its antigen is not identified. This receptor was taken from a female donor with breast cancer. Some clones in this sample may be carry-over from other donors' samples. The chain employs TRBV28 and TRBJ1-2, with 7 bases matching TRBD1. Input material: axillary lymph node tissue. The chain's CDR3 is CASSFDRVRGYTF. The CDR3 DNA reads TGTGCCAGCAGTTTCGACAGGGTACGGGGCTACACCTTC.